The sequence of this T cell receptor beta chain was determined in a study of shared clonotypes between healthy human individuals. Background on the study: Donors, aged 18 to 49, were two women and a few men. Study outcomes and limitations: Memory subsets generally showed smaller estimated richness than naive subsets did.

Terminally differentiated effector memory CD45RA+ cells were excluded from the naive CD8 cells, which were CD45RO-negative and positively selected for CCR7. About 30,000 T cell genomes, or 200 to 250 ng DNA, went into the sorted-subset replicate PCRs. Some clones are missing from TCRdb's copy, which holds only in-frame ones; the method was immunoSEQ multiplex PCR. Here the sample spans 2 million to 2.5 million clones, less than 95% being singletons. In regard to this clone: The target antigen is unknown.

Losses at the gene ends were 8 bases for V and 7 bases for J; bases not matched to a gene: 6. The germline CDR1 and CDR2 sequences are SEHNR and FQNEAQ (reference sequence). This CDR3 is built from 13 residues. This sequence joins TRBV7-9 and TRBJ2-1; TRBD2 aligns across 9 bases. The sample taken for sequencing was naive CD8+ T cells sorted from blood. The source is a young man in good health. CDR3: CASLSGGTNEQFF. In DNA, the CDR3 is TGTGCCAGCCTTAGCGGGGGCACGAATGAGCAGTTCTTC. Based on the CDR3 plus reference TRBV7-9 and TRBJ2-1, the full variable domain is DTGVSQNPRHKITKRGQNVTFRCDPISEHNRLYWYRQTLGQGPEFLTYFQNEAQLEKSRLLSDRFSAERPKGSFSTLEIQRTEQGDSAMYLCASLSGGTNEQFFGPGTRLTVL.